A selection of T cell receptor beta chains follows, all from one sample in a study of T cells in narcolepsy. TCRdb keeps only in-frame clones here, not all; method: immunoSEQ multiplex PCR. The data show roughly 30,000 clones, 79% seen once. Input material: memory (CD45RA-) CD4+ T cells from blood. Receptors were obtained from a human donor in good health. Each CDR3 is given with its conserved first and last residue. A D gene is named only where the DNA matches it firmly. The size field is filled for only some rows; it gives once, few, many or a size class.

j_call,clone_size,v_call,d_call,cdr3_aa,cdr3_nt
TRBJ2-5,NA,TRBV18,NA,CASSPGGETQYF,TGTGCCAGCTCACCAGGGGGGGAGACCCAGTACTTC
TRBJ2-5,NA,TRBV27,NA,CASSLKTGLGTQYF,TGTGCCAGCAGTTTAAAGACGGGTCTCGGGACCCAGTACTTC
TRBJ2-2,NA,TRBV5-1,NA,CASSSAPKVVPGELFF,TGCGCCAGCAGCTCGGCGCCGAAAGTCGTCCCCGGGGAGCTGTTTTTT
TRBJ2-7,NA,TRBV11-3,TRBD2,CASSFGGRASEQYF,TGTGCCAGCAGCTTCGGCGGGAGGGCTTCCGAGCAGTACTTC
TRBJ2-2,NA,TRBV19,NA,CASSIADGELFF,TGTGCCAGTAGTATAGCTGACGGGGAGCTGTTTTTT
TRBJ1-3,NA,TRBV5-4,TRBD1,CASSLRQGRGNTIYF,TGTGCCAGCAGCTTGAGACAGGGGAGAGGAAACACCATATATTTT
TRBJ2-5,NA,TRBV5-4,TRBD1,CASSSRDRYQETQYF,TGTGCCAGCAGCTCCCGGGACAGGTACCAAGAGACCCAGTACTTC
TRBJ2-7,NA,TRBV6-5,TRBD2,CASRTGGQFGVEQYF,TGTGCCAGTCGGACGGGAGGACAATTCGGGGTCGAGCAGTACTTC
TRBJ2-5,NA,TRBV5-6,NA,CASRSSFQETQYF,TGTGCCAGCAGATCGAGCTTCCAAGAGACCCAGTACTTC
TRBJ2-7,NA,TRBV10-1,TRBD2,CASSESGLASSYEQYF,TGCGCCAGCAGTGAGTCGGGACTAGCGAGCTCCTACGAGCAGTACTTC
TRBJ1-3,NA,TRBV6-1,NA,CASSEGASSGNTIYF,TGTGCCAGCAGTGAGGGGGCGAGCTCTGGAAACACCATATATTTT
TRBJ1-4,NA,TRBV7-8,NA,CASSLGVFEKLFF,TGTGCCAGCAGCTTAGGCGTATTTGAAAAACTGTTTTTT
TRBJ2-5,once,TRBV13,NA,CASSPNQETQYF,TGTGCCAGCAGCCCTAACCAAGAGACCCAGTACTTC
TRBJ2-7,NA,TRBV2,NA,CATRDTYEQYF,TGTGCCACCAGGGATACCTACGAGCAGTACTTC
TRBJ1-1,NA,TRBV27,NA,CASSLYRNTEAFF,TGTGCCAGCAGTTTATACAGGAACACTGAAGCTTTCTTT
TRBJ1-1,NA,TRBV19,NA,CASSIAIQARGAFF,TGTGCCAGTAGTATAGCCATACAGGCGCGCGGAGCTTTCTTT
TRBJ1-1,NA,TRBV18,TRBD1,CASSPNRKASQGAEAFF,TGTGCCAGCTCCCCCAATAGGAAGGCCTCCCAGGGGGCTGAAGCTTTCTTT
TRBJ1-2,NA,TRBV20-1,NA,CSARGEYGYTF,TGCAGTGCTAGGGGGGAGTATGGCTACACCTTC
TRBJ2-1,NA,TRBV2,NA,CASSARGLSYNEQFF,TGTGCCAGCAGTGCTCGGGGTCTTTCCTACAATGAGCAGTTCTTC
TRBJ2-3,few,TRBV5-6,NA,CASIRRTLTDTQYF,TGTGCCAGCATCAGAAGGACGCTCACAGATACGCAGTATTTT
TRBJ2-7,NA,TRBV7-2,NA,CASSLASGYRDYEQYF,TGTGCCAGCAGCTTAGCGAGTGGTTACAGGGACTACGAGCAGTACTTC
TRBJ2-7,NA,TRBV5-1,TRBD1,CASKGTGSSYEQYF,TGCGCCAGCAAAGGGACAGGGAGCTCCTACGAGCAGTACTTC
TRBJ2-3,NA,TRBV7-9,NA,CASSLETVPSSTDTQYF,TGTGCCAGCAGCTTAGAGACCGTCCCCTCTAGCACAGATACGCAGTATTTT
TRBJ1-4,few,TRBV27,TRBD1,CASSFGTGFEKLFF,TGTGCCAGCAGTTTCGGGACAGGGTTTGAAAAACTGTTTTTT
TRBJ2-3,NA,TRBV14,TRBD2,CASSRSGIWTDTQYF,TGTGCCAGCAGCCGTAGCGGGATATGGACAGATACGCAGTATTTT
TRBJ2-6,NA,TRBV7-9,NA,CASSRDSSGANVLTF,TGTGCCAGCAGTCGAGATAGCTCTGGGGCCAACGTCCTGACTTTC
TRBJ2-5,NA,TRBV11-3,NA,CASSLGGGQETQYF,TGTGCCAGCAGCTTAGGAGGGGGCCAAGAGACCCAGTACTTC
TRBJ1-1,few,TRBV5-1,NA,CASSPGRQNTEAFF,TGCGCCAGCAGCCCAGGACGGCAGAACACTGAAGCTTTCTTT
TRBJ2-7,NA,TRBV6-6,NA,CASKDRSYEQYF,TGTGCCAGCAAGGACAGATCCTACGAGCAGTACTTC
TRBJ1-2,NA,TRBV7-9,TRBD1,CASSPVDREVGYTF,TGTGCCAGCAGCCCCGTGGACAGGGAGGTTGGCTACACCTTC
TRBJ2-1,NA,TRBV4-1,NA,CASSRVVGEIYNEQFF,TGCGCCAGCAGCCGCGTGGTGGGTGAGATCTACAATGAGCAGTTCTTC
TRBJ2-5,NA,TRBV5-5,NA,CASSLMVQETQYF,TGTGCCAGCAGCTTAATGGTACAAGAGACCCAGTACTTC
TRBJ2-7,NA,TRBV4-1,TRBD2,CASSRTSGRTYEQYF,TGCGCCAGCAGCCGGACTAGCGGGAGGACCTACGAGCAGTACTTC
TRBJ2-1,NA,TRBV11-2,NA,CASREGPKQFF,TGTGCCAGCAGAGAGGGCCCCAAGCAGTTCTTC
TRBJ1-1,few,TRBV21-1,NA,CASSAGGTDENTEAFF,TGTGCCAGCAGCGCCGGGGGGACAGATGAAAACACTGAAGCTTTCTTT
TRBJ2-1,NA,TRBV5-4,NA,CASSVWSAAEQFF,TGTGCCAGCAGCGTGTGGTCAGCGGCTGAGCAGTTCTTC
TRBJ1-6,NA,TRBV7-3,NA,CASSLWGINNSPLHF,TGTGCCAGCAGCTTATGGGGAATCAATAATTCACCCCTCCACTTT
TRBJ2-3,NA,TRBV5-1,NA,CASSLAGVETDTQYF,TGCGCCAGCAGCTTGGCGGGAGTTGAGACAGATACGCAGTATTTT
TRBJ1-5,NA,TRBV6-1,NA,CASSEVNIQPQHF,TGTGCCAGCAGTGAAGTGAATATTCAGCCCCAGCATTTT
TRBJ1-1,NA,TRBV2,NA,CASSGSNGGEAFF,TGTGCCAGCAGTGGTAGCAACGGAGGTGAAGCTTTCTTT
TRBJ2-7,NA,TRBV27,TRBD1,CASSLGQGGEQYF,TGTGCCAGCAGTCTCGGACAGGGGGGCGAGCAGTACTTC
TRBJ1-3,once,TRBV11-2,TRBD1,CASSSLQGARGNTIYF,TGTGCCAGCAGCTCCCTACAGGGGGCACGTGGAAACACCATATATTTT
TRBJ2-1,NA,TRBV19,NA,CASSDPLARTYNEQFF,TGTGCCAGTAGTGACCCACTAGCTAGGACCTACAATGAGCAGTTCTTC
TRBJ1-4,NA,TRBV5-1,NA,CASSFAGGRDEKLFF,TGCGCCAGCAGCTTCGCGGGGGGTAGGGATGAAAAACTGTTTTTT
TRBJ2-5,NA,TRBV6-5,TRBD2,CASMSGRSQETQYF,TGTGCCAGCATGAGCGGGAGGTCTCAAGAGACCCAGTACTTC
TRBJ2-2,NA,TRBV10-2,NA,CASSESRGGELFF,TGCGCCAGCAGTGAGTCTCGGGGCGGGGAGCTGTTTTTT
TRBJ2-1,once,TRBV18,TRBD2,CASSPGLAGVNEQFF,TGTGCCAGCTCACCAGGACTAGCGGGAGTGAATGAGCAGTTCTTC
TRBJ2-5,NA,TRBV14,NA,CASSQDRVGTQYF,TGTGCCAGCAGCCAAGATCGAGTAGGGACCCAGTACTTC
TRBJ2-1,NA,TRBV10-3,NA,CAISERGNEQFF,TGTGCCATCAGTGAGAGAGGGAATGAGCAGTTCTTC
TRBJ2-7,once,TRBV5-1,NA,CASSFGGASSREQYF,TGCGCCAGCAGCTTTGGGGGGGCATCTTCTCGGGAGCAGTACTTC
TRBJ2-3,NA,TRBV11-3,NA,CASSLGADTQYF,TGTGCCAGCAGCTTAGGAGCAGATACGCAGTATTTT